This TCR beta chain was sequenced during a study of blood T cells in healthy people across ages. Whole-study results and caveats: Correlation between TCR beta diversity and naive T cell percentage was strong. Roughly linear declines in TCR beta diversity per million T cells occurred with age.

Trimming took 2 bases from V and 3 from J; bases not matched to a gene: 3. Germline CDR1 reads ENHRY; CDR2 reads SYGVKD. CDR3 length: 16 amino acids. For this clonotype: Antigen specificity is unknown.

The authors ran a second PCR of roughly 6 to 12 cycles using a sample-barcoded 5' primer and a J-beta primer mix. TCRdb fed the 5' RACE reads into MiXCR, producing one record per CDR3 protein. Among over 950,000 distinct CDR3 sequences listed, roughly 51% were seen once. The V gene is TRBV10-3, the J gene TRBJ2-7; 14 nucleotides match TRBD2. This sequence originates from a woman in her sixties or seventies in good health. The sample taken for sequencing was blood. CDR3: CAISEGLAGGNYEQYF. The CDR3, as DNA: TGTGCCATCAGTGAGGGACTAGCGGGAGGAAACTACGAGCAGTACTTC.